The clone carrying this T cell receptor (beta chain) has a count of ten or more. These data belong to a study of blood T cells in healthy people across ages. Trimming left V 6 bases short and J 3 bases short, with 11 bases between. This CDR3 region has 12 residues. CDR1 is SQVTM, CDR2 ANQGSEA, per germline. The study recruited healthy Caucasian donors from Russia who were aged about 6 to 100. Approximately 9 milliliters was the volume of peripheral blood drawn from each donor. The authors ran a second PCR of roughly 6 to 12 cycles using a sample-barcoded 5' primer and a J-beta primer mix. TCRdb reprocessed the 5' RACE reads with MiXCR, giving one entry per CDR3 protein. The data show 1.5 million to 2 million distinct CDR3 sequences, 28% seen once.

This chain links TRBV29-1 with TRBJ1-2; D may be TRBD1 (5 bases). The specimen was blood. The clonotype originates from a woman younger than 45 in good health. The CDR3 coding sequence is TGCAGCGTCTACAGGTTTTACTATGGCTACACCTTC. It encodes CSVYRFYYGYTF.